What follows are 14 T cell receptor beta chains derived from one specimen sequenced in a study of early T cells in non-severe SARS-CoV-2 infection. TCRdb reprocessed the 5' RACE reads via MiXCR and lists one record per CDR3 protein. The sample consists of under 90,000 distinct CDR3 sequences, approximately 13% of them appearing once. Source material: whole blood. All receptors derive from an adult who was a healthcare worker with PCR-confirmed SARS-CoV-2 infection or an uninfected control (not recorded which).

The chain joins TRBV29-1 to TRBJ2-7; possibly TRBD2 for D (5 bases). Germline CDR1 is SQVTM and CDR2 is ANQGSEA. The V end was cut by 5 bases, the J end by 6 bases, with 17 bases between. This CDR3 has 13 amino acids. CDR3: CSVLLSATAEQYF. In DNA, the CDR3 is TGCAGCGTTCTCCTTAGCGCAACGGCCGAGCAGTACTTC.

The chain combines TRBV10-1 with TRBJ1-2, with D hard to call. This CDR3 is built from 13 residues. Germline CDR1 is WNHNN and CDR2 is SYGVQD (reference sequence). V lost 9 bases and J lost 0, with 11 bases in between. In DNA, the CDR3 is TGCGCCAGGCCCCCCGAGCCTAACTATGGCTACACCTTC. It codes for CARPPEPNYGYTF.

This rearrangement joins TRBV29-1 to TRBJ1-3; tentatively, D is TRBD1 (5 bases). The germline gives CDR1 SQVTM, CDR2 ANQGSEA. V lost 3 bases, J lost 2 bases, and 14 bases lay in between. This CDR3 contains 15 residues. The chain's CDR3 is CSVDKSQGTGNTIYF. CDR3 DNA sequence: TGCAGCGTTGACAAAAGTCAGGGAACTGGAAACACCATATATTTT.

The chain uses TRBV29-1 and TRBJ1-1; no firm D call. V was pared by 4 bases and J by 8 bases, with 8 bases between. Per the germline V gene, CDR1 is SQVTM and CDR2 is ANQGSEA. This CDR3 region has 10 residues. DNA for the CDR3: TGCAGCGTTGTAAGAGGGGAAGCTTTCTTT. Translating it yields CSVVRGEAFF.

This clonotype has a count of ten or more. The chain uses TRBV18 and TRBJ2-3; the match to TRBD2 covers 8 bases. The CDR3 extends over 14 amino acids. CDR1 is KGHSH, CDR2 LQKENI, per germline. The J segment lost 3 bases and the V segment lost 5 bases, leaving 4 bases of the junction unmatched. The chain's CDR3 is CASSKAGATDTQYF. The CDR3 region has the DNA TGTGCCAGCTCAAAAGCGGGAGCAACAGATACGCAGTATTTT.

The J gene is TRBJ2-7, the V gene TRBV7-2; 11 bases agree with TRBD2. There are 15 residues in the CDR3. Germline V gene data show CDR1 as SGHTA and CDR2 as FQGNSA. J was trimmed by 0 bases and V by 5 bases; bases with no gene match: 3. In DNA, the CDR3 is TGTGCCAGCAGCGAGGGACTAGCGGACTCCTACGAGCAGTACTTC. This sequence encodes CASSEGLADSYEQYF.

The chain couples TRBV5-5 to TRBJ2-5; 7 bases map to TRBD2. The CDR3 is 14 residues long. Trimming cost V 2 bases and J 1 base; bases outside gene matches: 2. The germline CDR1 and CDR2 sequences are SGHKS and YYEKEE (reference sequence). The CDR3 loop reads CASSFGTTQETQYF. The CDR3 coding sequence is TGTGCCAGCAGCTTCGGGACTACCCAAGAGACCCAGTACTTC.

There are many counts of this clonotype. The chain carries TRBV6-2 or TRBV6-3 and TRBJ2-7; D might be TRBD1 (6 bases). The CDR3 is 14 amino acids. V was pared by 0 bases and J by 3 bases, with 9 bases between. Germline loops: CDR1 MNHEY, CDR2 SVGEGT. CDR3: CASSYSDSYYEQYF. The CDR3 DNA reads as TGTGCCAGCAGTTACTCGGACAGTTACTACGAGCAGTACTTC.

In its sample, this clonotype was seen a few times. V usage is TRBV21-1 and J usage is TRBJ2-3; the table's D call, TRBD2, was not checked against the DNA. TRBV21-1 is described as a pseudogene. This CDR3 spans 18 amino acids. The CDR3 here is CASSKAGDRGVSTDTQYF. CDR3 nucleotide sequence: TGTGCCAGCAGCAAAGCGGGGGATCGCGGGGTTAGCACAGATACGCAGTATTTT.

V is TRBV7-3 and J is TRBJ2-5; perhaps TRBD2 as D (5 bases). V dropped 6 bases and J dropped 5 bases, with 13 bases sitting between them. In germline, CDR1 is SGHTA, CDR2 FQGTGA. This CDR3 contains 13 residues. The CDR3 region has the DNA TGTGCCAGCAGTATTTACCAGCGGGAGACCCAGTACTTC. It translates to CASSIYQRETQYF.

The chain employs TRBV28 and TRBJ2-1, with 12 nucleotides matching TRBD2. V was pared by 3 bases and J by 0 bases, with 3 bases of the junction left unmatched. Per germline, CDR1 MDHEN and CDR2 SYDVKM. This CDR3 comprises 17 residues. CDR3 sequence: CASSLETSGSSYNEQFF. In DNA form, the CDR3 reads TGTGCCAGCAGTTTGGAGACTAGCGGGAGCTCCTACAATGAGCAGTTCTTC. Complete variable domain (other parts from reference TRBV28 and TRBJ2-1): DVKVTQSSRYLVKRTGEKVFLECVQDMDHENMFWYRQDPGLGLRLIYFSYDVKMKEKGDIPEGYSVSREKKERFSLILESASTNQTSMYLCASSLETSGSSYNEQFFGPGTRLTVL.

This clonotype was recorded a few times. The rearrangement links TRBV19 to TRBJ1-5, with TRBD1 matching 7 bases. CDR3 length: 14 amino acids. Germline V lookup: CDR1 LNHDA, CDR2 SQIVND (reference sequence). Losses at the gene ends were 1 base for V and 7 bases for J; bases not matched to a gene: 4. This chain's CDR3 is CASSIARGGQPQHF. CDR3 bases: TGTGCCAGTAGTATAGCCAGGGGGGGACAGCCCCAGCATTTT.

V gene TRBV5-1 combines with J gene TRBJ2-5; 10 bases fit TRBD2. There are 16 residues in the CDR3. CDR1 and CDR2 (germline): SGHRS, YFSETQ. V shed 3 bases, J shed 1 base, and the junction held 6 bases outside the gene matches. CDR3 region: CASSSSSGGLQETQYF. CDR3 nucleotide sequence: TGCGCCAGCAGCTCATCTAGCGGGGGCCTCCAAGAGACCCAGTACTTC.

The chain has TRBV7-2 and TRBJ2-4, with D possibly matching TRBD1 (5 bases). CDR3 length: 15 residues. The germline V and J ends were trimmed by 1 base and 3 bases, with 10 bases remaining between them. Germline assignment: CDR1 SGHTA and CDR2 FQGNSA. The CDR3 is CASSLGQLGKNIQYF. The CDR3 coding sequence is TGTGCCAGCAGCTTAGGACAGTTAGGCAAAAACATTCAGTACTTC.